Detailed here is one T cell receptor (beta chain). This entry belongs to a study of regulatory T cells in long-lasting Graves disease. Time point given: newly diagnosed GD, antithyroid drugs for less than 3 months. Generation of the TCR library employed RNA extracted from PBMCs. Library construction for TCR beta used iRepertoire HTBI primers and Arm-PCR of CDR3 regions. TCRdb fed the multiplex PCR reads into MiXCR, producing one record per CDR3 protein. The sample holds about 620,000 distinct CDR3 sequences, around 17% seen once. The V gene lost 3 bases and the J gene lost 7 bases, with 22 bases spanning the gap. CDR1 and CDR2 from the germline V gene are SGDLS and YYNGEE. The CDR3 has 16 residues. This sample also belongs to another study, concerning T cells in Graves' hyperthyroidism and ophthalmopathy. That report notes: The hyperthyroidism was newly diagnosed and had lasted under 2 months; the patients were aged 18 to 65.

The specimen was peripheral blood mononuclear cells (PBMCs), collected at new diagnosis, from a patient treated with antithyroid drugs. The TCR was taken from a woman aged 25-40 years with Graves disease. This rearrangement joins TRBV9 to TRBJ1-1; D possibly corresponds to TRBD1 (6 bases). The CDR3 DNA reads as TGTGCCAGCAGCGATTCCCGCGCTACCGGAGGGGGTGAAGCTTTCTTT. Its protein is CASSDSRATGGGEAFF.